These 9 T cell receptor beta chains originate from one sample sequenced in a study of OX40 agonist ivuxolimab in advanced cancers. Sequenced by immunoSEQ multiplex PCR; TCRdb stores in-frame clones only, minus some. The sample records about 98,000 clones, about 92% being singletons. Sequenced material: CD4+ or CD8+ T cells sorted from blood, taken in a trial of the OX40 agonist ivuxolimab. The receptors here all came from an adult with an advanced solid tumor such as melanoma, head and neck, liver or kidney cancer.

This clone was seen a single time. The V gene is TRBV6-1, the J gene TRBJ1-5; 9 bases line up with TRBD1. V dropped 6 bases and J dropped 4; count of bases not matched to a gene: 4. There are 14 residues in the CDR3. Germline V CDR1 and CDR2: MNHNS, SASEGT. The CDR3 bases are TGTGCCAGCAGAAATGGACAGGGGAATCAGCCCCAGCATTTT. Translating it yields CASRNGQGNQPQHF.

V and J are TRBV28 and TRBJ1-3; D unresolved. The length of the CDR3 is 13 residues. The V end was cut by 7 bases, the J end by 0 bases, with 7 bases between. Germline lookup yields CDR1 MDHEN and CDR2 SYDVKM. CDR3 residues: CASTQYSGNTIYF. The CDR3 bases are TGTGCCAGCACCCAGTACTCTGGAAACACCATATATTTT. Complete variable domain (other parts from reference TRBV28 and TRBJ1-3): DVKVTQSSRYLVKRTGEKVFLECVQDMDHENMFWYRQDPGLGLRLIYFSYDVKMKEKGDIPEGYSVSREKKERFSLILESASTNQTSMYLCASTQYSGNTIYFGEGSWLTVV.

The V and J genes are TRBV18 and TRBJ2-5; perhaps TRBD2 as D (6 bases). The CDR3 runs 14 residues. Per germline, CDR1 KGHSH and CDR2 LQKENI. V lost 4 bases and J lost 3, with 12 bases in between. As DNA, the CDR3 is TGTGCCAGCTCACTCACTAGCCGCAAAGAGACCCAGTACTTC. Encoded protein: CASSLTSRKETQYF.

The chain carries TRBV11-3 and TRBJ2-4, with D possibly TRBD1 on 7 matching bases. The CDR3 length is 14 residues. The V gene lost 0 bases and the J gene lost 14 bases, with 17 bases spanning the gap. Germline CDR1 is SGHNT and CDR2 is YENEEA. CDR3 DNA: TGTGCCAGCAGCTTAGACGGGGGAAGGGACAGAGAGTACTTC. Translated, it gives CASSLDGGRDREYF.

This chain joins TRBV28 and TRBJ2-7, with D tentatively TRBD2 (5 bases). The CDR3 sequence is 15 residues long. Germline V gives CDR1 MDHEN, CDR2 SYDVKM. The V end lost 5 bases, the J end lost 6 bases, and 20 bases lay between the germline ends. In DNA form, the CDR3 reads TGTGCCAGCAGTGCGCCCGGGATCGGGTTAGGCGAGCAGTACTTC. The encoded protein is CASSAPGIGLGEQYF.

This clone came up once. This rearrangement joins TRBV28 to TRBJ2-1; the D gene is possibly TRBD1 (5 bases). Germline CDR1 is MDHEN and CDR2 is SYDVKM. Trimming left V 5 bases short and J 4 bases short, with 9 bases between. CDR3 size: 13 residues. The CDR3 loop is CASSLDSYNEQFF. The CDR3 DNA sequence: TGTGCCAGCAGTCTAGACAGTTACAATGAGCAGTTCTTC.

This chain connects TRBV5-1 to TRBJ2-1, with 14 bases that match TRBD2. Germline lookup yields CDR1 SGHRS and CDR2 YFSETQ. After removal of 3 bases from V and 5 bases from J, the junction contained 1 base not matched to a gene. The CDR3 consists of 15 residues. The CDR3 here is CASSWGLAGDNEQFF. CDR3 sequence (DNA): TGCGCCAGCAGCTGGGGACTAGCGGGAGACAATGAGCAGTTCTTC. Supplemented by reference TRBV5-1 and TRBJ2-1, the full variable domain reads KAGVTQTPRYLIKTRGQQVTLSCSPISGHRSVSWYQQTPGQGLQFLFEYFSETQRNKGNFPGRFSGRQFSNSRSEMNVSTLELGDSALYLCASSWGLAGDNEQFFGPGTRLTVL.

This clone was seen a single time. This sequence joins TRBV15 and TRBJ2-3; D not certain. Trimming took off 3 bases at V and 6 bases at J, with 13 bases between the two ends. This CDR3 spans 14 amino acids. CDR1 is LNHNV, CDR2 YYDKDF, per germline (reference sequence). CDR3 in amino acids: CATSSLRVGDTQYF. The CDR3 nucleotides read TGTGCCACCAGCAGTCTTCGGGTAGGGGATACGCAGTATTTT.

This chain joins TRBV20-1 and TRBJ1-4, with 11 bases lining up with TRBD1. Trimming removed 5 bases from V and 10 bases from J; junction bases left unmatched: 0. Germline CDR1 is DFQATT and CDR2 is SNEGSKA (reference sequence). CDR3 length: 11 residues. CDR3 in amino acids: CSAGTGGKLFF. CDR3 nucleotide sequence: TGCAGTGCTGGGACAGGGGGAAAACTGTTTTTT.